This T cell receptor (beta chain) was captured by sequencing in a study of long-term antiretroviral therapy in people with HIV. In the study overall: In the earliest collections, sampling predates the 2015 immediate-ART recommendation by about a decade.

This clone was seen a few times. The target antigen is unknown. There were roughly 0.9-10 million cryopreserved PBMC in the samples before DNA extraction. V was pared by 1 base and J by 4 bases, with 14 bases between. There are 16 residues in the CDR3. Germline V gene data show CDR1 as MGHRA and CDR2 as YSYEKL. The immunoSEQ assay was v3.0, run at survey level. TCRdb keeps only in-frame clones here, not all; method: immunoSEQ multiplex PCR. The data show tens of thousands of clones, about 86% seen once. Study-wide results and limits: Repertoires looked antigen-experienced, with only a slight naive shift after ART.

The clonotype comes from a man aged 60-69 years with HIV. The sequencing here drew on unsorted PBMCs, taken 1.3 years after starting antiretroviral therapy. V is TRBV4-1 and J is TRBJ1-5; a possible D gene is TRBD1 (5 bases). The CDR3 DNA is TGCGCCAGCAGCCAAGGGCGGGGGATCCAGAATCAGCCCCAGCATTTT. It is translated as CASSQGRGIQNQPQHF.